This note documents a single T cell receptor (beta chain) sequence. This CDR3 is built from 16 residues. The germline gives CDR1 SGDLS, CDR2 YYNGEE. V dropped 4 bases and J dropped 4; count of bases not matched to a gene: 11. The record originates from a study of T cell changes during pregnancy in multiple sclerosis. The table came from immunoSEQ multiplex PCR; TCRdb's copy has only in-frame clones and leaves some out. The sample lists 22,000 or so clones, just under 95% occurring once. Sample: CD8+ T cells from peripheral blood mononuclear cells, taken in the third trimester of pregnancy. V usage is TRBV9 and J usage is TRBJ2-5; 9 bases line up with TRBD2. The clonotype comes from a female donor with multiple sclerosis, enrolled in a pregnancy study. The CDR3 DNA sequence: TGTGCCAGCAGCCCCGGGACTAGCAGACAGGCAGAGACCCAGTACTTC. Translation: CASSPGTSRQAETQYF.